The 3 T cell receptor beta chains listed next were all sequenced from one sample in a study of immune evolution from preneoplasia to lung adenocarcinoma. The repertoire was sequenced with immunoSEQ multiplex PCR; TCRdb's copy has only in-frame clones and lacks some. The data hold under 45,000 clones, with less than 85% observed a single time. The sample comprised FFPE invasive lung adenocarcinoma tissue. These receptors all come from a person in their sixties or seventies with lung adenocarcinoma.

In nucleotides, the CDR3 is TGTGCCAGTAGTACCTCTTCGGATCAGCCCCAGCATTTT. It is translated as CASSTSSDQPQHF. The chain employs TRBV19 and TRBJ1-5; D gene ambiguous. Trimming took 4 bases from V and 5 from J, leaving 9 bases between them. This CDR3 is built from 13 residues. Germline V gives CDR1 LNHDA, CDR2 SQIVND (reference sequence).

The chain employs TRBV28 and TRBJ2-1; 9 nucleotides align to TRBD1. Germline V gives CDR1 MDHEN, CDR2 SYDVKM. The J segment lost 7 bases and the V segment lost 5 bases, leaving 12 bases of the junction unmatched. The CDR3 length is 16 residues. In DNA form, the CDR3 reads TGTGCCAGCAGTCCACCCGGCGGACAGGGGATAAATGAGCAGTTCTTC. Residues: CASSPPGGQGINEQFF.

This clone turned up a few times. V and J are TRBV7-2 and TRBJ2-5, with D hard to call. Trimming took 4 bases from V and 0 from J, leaving 6 bases between them. The germline V gene has CDR1 SGHTA and CDR2 FQGNSA. This CDR3 has 13 residues. CDR3: CASSSGYQETQYF. For the CDR3, the DNA is TGTGCCAGCAGCTCGGGCTACCAAGAGACCCAGTACTTC. The full variable domain, completed using reference TRBV7-2 and TRBJ2-5, is GAGVSQSPSNKVTEKGKDVELRCDPISGHTALYWYRQSLGQGLEFLIYFQGNSAPDKSGLPSDRFSAERTGGSVSTLTIQRTQQEDSAVYLCASSSGYQETQYFGPGTRLLVL.